The clone carrying this T cell receptor beta chain was picked up many times. Its antigen is currently unknown. Quantitative 5'-RACE with molecular barcodes generated TCR beta libraries. TCRdb fed the 5' RACE reads into MiXCR, producing one record per CDR3 protein. Seen here are about 230,000 distinct CDR3 sequences, 8.2% observed once, and the top ten hold 4.8%. The CDR3 is 15 amino acids. The germline gives CDR1 SGHTA, CDR2 FQGNSA. J was trimmed by 7 bases and V by 2 bases; bases with no gene match: 5. The data originate from a study of CD8 T cells in ankylosing spondylitis. Whole-study findings and limits: The authors reported significant enrichment of disease-linked clones in matched ankylosing spondylitis synovial fluid. In reactive arthritis synovial fluid and blood, some motif variants had been reported before. A TCR beta motif made of eight highly homologous variants seemed typical of ankylosing spondylitis blood.

The chain combines TRBV7-2 with TRBJ2-1; 10 bases match TRBD2. This sequence was found in a female donor with ankylosing spondylitis or in good health (not recorded which). Specimen: blood, either unsorted or a sorted T cell fraction (not recorded which). The CDR3 DNA reads as TGTGCCAGCAGCTTACTAGCGGGAGATAAGAATGAGCAGTTCTTC. As protein: CASSLLAGDKNEQFF.